The following is a T cell receptor beta chain sequence with its context. This specimen belongs to a study of blood T cell repertoires in COVID-19. About the research overall: Whether acute or convalescent, the COVID-19 samples came from the United States, Italy and Spain. T cells, B-cell-depleted T cells, or PBMCs supplied cDNA or gDNA.

Deletions cut 0 bases from V and 7 bases from J, with 8 bases between. Germline-derived CDR1 and CDR2 are SGDLS and YYNGEE. CDR3 length: 14 amino acids. Per the authors' pipeline: Counts of nucleated cells, estimated from reference gene primer amplification, were obtained. TCRdb keeps only in-frame clones here, not all; method: immunoSEQ multiplex PCR. Clone size and V and J calls were adopted from that table, with D and trimming inferred from the DNA. Of over 60,000 clones in the sample, over 85% were seen once. This TCR derives from a human donor in a cohort sampled during active COVID-19. This chain connects TRBV9 to TRBJ1-6, with TRBD1 as a possible D gene (5 bases). The specimen was peripheral blood. The CDR3 loop is CASSVGGGNSPLHF. CDR3 in DNA: TGTGCCAGCAGCGTAGGGGGGGGGAATTCACCCCTCCACTTT.